This section outlines one T cell receptor (beta chain) sequence together with its context. These data belong to a study of shared clonotypes between healthy human individuals. The table came from immunoSEQ multiplex PCR; TCRdb's copy has only in-frame clones and leaves some out. The table has fewer than 550,000 clones, nearly 80% seen once; the top ten hold about 12%. Germline assignment: CDR1 KGHSH and CDR2 LQKENI. The germline V and J ends were trimmed by 5 bases and 3 bases, with 5 bases remaining between them. The CDR3 length is 11 residues. Sample: PBMCs. This chain joins TRBV18 and TRBJ2-7; D is unclear. The TCR comes from a woman between 40 and 55 years old in good health. Some clones in this sample may be carry-over from other donors' samples. The CDR3 region is CASSEDYEQYF. In DNA, the CDR3 is TGTGCCAGCTCAGAAGACTACGAGCAGTACTTC. Using reference TRBV18 and TRBJ2-7 for the parts outside the CDR3, the full variable domain is NAGVMQNPRHLVRRRGQEARLRCSPMKGHSHVYWYRQLPEEGLKFMVYLQKENIIDESGMPKERFSAEFPKEGPSILRIQQVVRGDSAAYFCASSEDYEQYFGPGTRLTVT.